These 8 T cell receptor beta chains were sequenced from one sample in a study of blood T cell repertoires in COVID-19. Produced via immunoSEQ multiplex PCR; TCRdb's table is partial and in-frame only. The data hold about 99,000 clones, with around 84% observed a single time. What was sequenced was peripheral blood. These receptors originate from a woman in her sixties or seventies in a cohort sampled during active or convalescent COVID-19.

This rearrangement joins TRBV18 to TRBJ1-2, with a possible D match to TRBD1 (6 bases). V was clipped by 3 bases and J by 5 bases, with 13 bases between them. This CDR3 region has 14 residues. Germline V gene lookup returns CDR1 KGHSH and CDR2 LQKENI. CDR3 amino acids: CASSPTGQAYGYTF. CDR3 nucleotides: TGTGCCAGCTCACCTACAGGGCAGGCTTATGGCTACACCTTC.

V gene TRBV9 combines with J gene TRBJ2-3; TRBD2 agrees at 8 bases. Germline V CDR1 and CDR2: SGDLS, YYNGEE. Germline trimming cut 0 bases from V and 6 bases from J; bases unmatched to any gene: 9. The CDR3 runs 16 residues. The CDR3 sequence: CASSVATVASGDTQYF. CDR3 nucleotide sequence: TGTGCCAGCAGCGTAGCTACTGTGGCTAGCGGGGATACGCAGTATTTT.

The count of this clone is one. The CDR3 loop reads CASSLRGRTSGSYEQYF. CDR3 coding DNA: TGTGCCAGCAGCCTACGAGGAAGGACTAGCGGATCCTACGAGCAGTACTTC. The chain employs TRBV7-9 and TRBJ2-7, with 10 bases identical to TRBD2. Per germline, CDR1 SEHNR and CDR2 FQNEAQ (reference sequence). V was clipped by 5 bases and J by 1 base; unmatched bases: 11. The CDR3 spans 17 residues.

The V and J genes are TRBV24-1 and TRBJ2-2; 7 bases agree with TRBD1. CDR3 size: 14 residues. J was trimmed by 2 bases and V by 8 bases; bases with no gene match: 4. Germline CDR1 is KGHDR and CDR2 is SFDVKD. The CDR3 region has the DNA TGTGCCACCACCGGGACAGATAACACCGGGGAGCTGTTTTTT. Translated: CATTGTDNTGELFF.

The chain links TRBV7-3 to TRBJ2-5; D might be TRBD1 (6 bases). The CDR3 length is 14 residues. Per the germline V gene, CDR1 is SGHTA and CDR2 is FQGTGA. V was cut by 3 bases and J by 4 bases, with 12 bases left in between. CDR3 DNA sequence: TGTGCCAGCAGCTTCACAGGGTATGGAGAGACCCAGTACTTC. Translation gives CASSFTGYGETQYF.

This clone was observed a handful of times. The chain links TRBV5-1 to TRBJ2-2, with 8 bases lining up with TRBD2. Germline loops: CDR1 SGHRS, CDR2 YFSETQ. This CDR3 is 15 amino acids long. The V gene end was trimmed by 6 bases and the J gene end by 0 bases; junction bases not matched to a gene: 4. This CDR3 is CASTGGLANTGELFF. CDR3 sequence (DNA): TGCGCCAGCACGGGGGGGCTCGCGAACACCGGGGAGCTGTTTTTT.

V gene TRBV24-1 combines with J gene TRBJ2-4; tentative D call: TRBD2 (6 bases). Germline CDR1 KGHDR, CDR2 SFDVKD. The CDR3 has 15 residues. The V end lost 9 bases, the J end lost 5 bases, and 19 bases lay between the germline ends. CDR3 nucleotide sequence: TGTGCCACCGCCTCTAGCGAGGGCCGGGAAAACATTCAGTACTTC. Amino acids: CATASSEGRENIQYF.

The chain's CDR3 is CASGLGRDYTEAFF. The CDR3 DNA is TGTGCTAGTGGTTTAGGCAGGGATTACACTGAAGCTTTCTTT. The V call is TRBV12-5, the J call TRBJ1-1, with D perhaps matching TRBD1 (5 bases). V was cut by 3 bases and J by 3 bases, with 11 bases left in between. The CDR3 consists of 14 residues. CDR1 and CDR2 (germline): LGHNT, FRNRAP.